These 32 T cell receptor beta chains originate from one sample sequenced in a study of molecular identifiers for immune sequencing clone quantification. TCRdb ran MiXCR on the PCR reads and lists one entry per CDR3 protein. The table lists approximately 500,000 distinct CDR3 sequences, roughly a fifth of them singletons, with approximately 0.8% in the top ten. Material: naive CD8+ T cells from blood, with Jurkat cell RNA spiked in. Regarding subset: FACS-sorted CD8+CD4-CCR7+CD45RA+ naive T cells. These receptors originate from a human donor in good health. Some libraries in this study had Jurkat cell RNA spiked in.

J is TRBJ2-7 and V is TRBV30; the match to TRBD2 covers 11 bases. The germline V gene encodes CDR1 GTSNPN and CDR2 SVGIG (reference sequence). Germline trimming cut 4 bases from V and 0 bases from J; bases unmatched to any gene: 20. The CDR3 covers 20 residues. CDR3 bases: TGTGCCTGGACTAGACTGGGTCAAAAGGGACTAGCGGTTGACTCCTACGAGCAGTACTTC. Its translation: CAWTRLGQKGLAVDSYEQYF.

This clonotype came up many times. The chain combines TRBV7-9 with TRBJ1-1; TRBD1 is a possible D gene (5 bases). There are 16 residues in the CDR3. CDR1 and CDR2 (germline): SEHNR, FQNEAQ (reference sequence). V was shortened by 3 bases and J by 6 bases, with 20 bases between the two germline ends. The CDR3 coding sequence is TGTGCCAGCAGCTTTGGCTTATTGAGCGGGGACGCTGAAGCTTTCTTT. Amino acid sequence: CASSFGLLSGDAEAFF.

J is TRBJ2-7 and V is TRBV30; 7 bases map to TRBD2. The CDR3 covers 15 residues. Unmatched junction bases numbered 7, after V lost 2 bases and J lost 0 bases. Germline CDR1 reads GTSNPN; CDR2 reads SVGIG (reference sequence). CDR3 in DNA: TGTGCCTGGAGTCTGGGACTACTGAGCTCCTACGAGCAGTACTTC. It specifies CAWSLGLLSSYEQYF.

This clonotype was counted only a few times. The genes are TRBV7-2 and TRBJ1-3, with TRBD1 matching 8 bases. With V trimmed by 1 base and J by 2 bases, 4 bases remained unmatched. The V gene's germline CDR1 is SGHTA and CDR2 FQGNSA. This CDR3 has 16 amino acids. The CDR3 region is CASSLDSDRAGNTIYF. The CDR3, as DNA: TGTGCCAGCAGCTTAGATTCGGACAGGGCTGGAAACACCATATATTTT. Using reference TRBV7-2 and TRBJ1-3 for the parts outside the CDR3, the full variable domain is GAGVSQSPSNKVTEKGKDVELRCDPISGHTALYWYRQSLGQGLEFLIYFQGNSAPDKSGLPSDRFSAERTGGSVSTLTIQRTQQEDSAVYLCASSLDSDRAGNTIYFGEGSWLTVV.

V is TRBV19 and J is TRBJ1-5; unclear D gene. The CDR3 extends over 16 amino acids. CDR1 is LNHDA and CDR2 is SQIVND in the germline V gene (reference sequence). Trimming left V 4 bases short and J 5 bases short, with 18 bases between. The CDR3 reads CASSTRTYGKYQPQHF. For the CDR3, the DNA is TGTGCCAGTAGTACCCGGACGTATGGGAAGTATCAGCCCCAGCATTTT.

This clonotype was seen a handful of times. J is TRBJ2-5 and V is TRBV6-6, with D possibly matching TRBD1 (6 bases). Between the trimmed V and J ends, which lost 5 bases and 4 bases, there was a span of 11 bases. CDR1 and CDR2 from the germline V gene are MNHNY and SVGAGI (reference sequence). This CDR3 is 13 amino acids long. The CDR3 here is CASSNRVGETQYF. The CDR3 nucleotides are TGTGCCAGCAGTAACAGGGTTGGAGAGACCCAGTACTTC.

This clonotype was seen at least ten times. This chain links TRBV30 with TRBJ1-2; TRBD1 might be the D (6 bases). With 0 bases removed from V and 8 bases from J, the gap between germline ends came to 13 bases. Germline assignment: CDR1 GTSNPN and CDR2 SVGIG (reference sequence). This CDR3 comprises 13 residues. The DNA of the CDR3 is TGTGCCTGGAGTGTATCAGGGGTAGAAGGCTACACCTTC. It codes for CAWSVSGVEGYTF.

This clonotype was counted at least ten times. The chain combines TRBV27 with TRBJ1-5; D may be TRBD1 (5 bases). The V end was cut by 6 bases, the J end by 7 bases, with 16 bases between. There are 14 residues in the CDR3. The germline V gene encodes CDR1 MNHEY and CDR2 SMNVEV (reference sequence). The CDR3 protein is CASREGVGGQPQHF. As DNA, the CDR3 is TGTGCCAGCAGAGAAGGGGTCGGGGGACAGCCCCAGCATTTT.

This clonotype was seen a few times. The chain combines TRBV12-3 or TRBV12-4 with TRBJ1-1; 7 nucleotides match TRBD1. CDR3 size: 14 residues. Losses at the gene ends were 4 bases for V and 6 bases for J; bases not matched to a gene: 8. CDR3 nucleotide sequence: TGTGCCAGCAGTTCCGGGACAGCCTTGGCTGAAGCTTTCTTT. Translated, it gives CASSSGTALAEAFF.

This clonotype was seen more than once but under ten times. This chain's CDR3 is CASSLLAGMGTDTQYF. The CDR3 nucleotides read TGTGCCAGCAGTTTACTAGCAGGGATGGGCACAGATACGCAGTATTTT. The chain recombines TRBV27 with TRBJ2-3, with D tentatively TRBD1 or TRBD2 (5 bases each). Germline V lookup: CDR1 MNHEY, CDR2 SMNVEV (reference sequence). The length of the CDR3 is 16 residues. Trimming left V 2 bases short and J 1 base short, with 13 bases between.

This clonotype was recorded at least ten times. V is TRBV19 and J is TRBJ2-3; TRBD2 matches at 11 bases. The germline CDR1 and CDR2 sequences are LNHDA and SQIVND (reference sequence). With V trimmed by 1 base and J by 1 base, 4 bases remained unmatched. The CDR3 covers 17 residues. The CDR3 loop reads CASSIGLAGLRTDTQYF. CDR3 DNA sequence: TGTGCCAGTAGTATAGGACTAGCGGGGCTACGCACAGATACGCAGTATTTT.

The rearrangement links TRBV21-1 to TRBJ2-5; TRBD1 was called by the table and not checked on the DNA. TRBV21-1 is a known pseudogene. The CDR3 contains 18 residues. DNA of the CDR3: TGTGCCAGCAGCAAAGAGGGGCGTTGGGTGGGTTGCCAAGAGACCCAGTACTTC. This codes for CASSKEGRWVGCQETQYF.

This clonotype was observed a handful of times. The chain has TRBV7-2 and TRBJ1-3; D gene unclear. The germline CDR1 and CDR2 sequences are SGHTA and FQGNSA. V was cut by 1 base and J by 0 bases, with 7 bases left in between. The CDR3 length is 15 residues. CDR3 sequence (DNA): TGTGCCAGCAGCTTAGGGGCCTACTCTGGAAACACCATATATTTT. It encodes CASSLGAYSGNTIYF.

The chain has TRBV3-1 and TRBJ2-7; D unclear. The CDR3 sequence is 14 residues long. V was clipped by 1 base and J by 2 bases, with 9 bases between them. Germline-derived CDR1 and CDR2 are LGHDT and YNNKEL (reference sequence). The CDR3 is CASSQVGRPYEQYF. The CDR3 nucleotides read TGTGCCAGCAGCCAAGTGGGCCGACCCTACGAGCAGTACTTC.

This clonotype showed up many times. The rearrangement links TRBV6-5 to TRBJ2-2; D might be TRBD1 (5 bases). V was clipped by 0 bases and J by 7 bases, with 9 bases between them. This CDR3 region has 14 residues. Per germline, CDR1 MNHEY and CDR2 SVGAGI. CDR3 nucleotides: TGTGCCAGCAGTTACTCGCAGGGTATCGGGGAGCTGTTTTTT. Its protein product is CASSYSQGIGELFF.

In its sample, this clonotype was seen a few times. The chain employs TRBV6-1 and TRBJ1-5; D gene ambiguous. The CDR3 is 11 residues long. Trimming pared 4 bases from V and 6 bases from J, leaving 4 bases between. CDR1 is MNHNS, CDR2 SASEGT, per germline. The CDR3 protein is CASSGFQPQHF. The CDR3 DNA reads TGTGCCAGCAGTGGTTTTCAGCCCCAGCATTTT.

The count of this clonotype is one. A read error may account for a junction end that differs from germline. The chain links TRBV4-2 to TRBJ2-2; D is possibly TRBD2 (5 bases). This CDR3 has 15 residues. In germline, CDR1 is LGHNA, CDR2 YNFKEQ. The CDR3 region is CASSQGYTGPGELSF. The DNA of the CDR3 is TGTGCCAGCAGCCAAGGGTATACCGGGCCCGGGGAGCTGTCTTTT.

This clonotype occurred many times. This chain uses TRBV21-1 with TRBJ2-7. TRBV21-1 is a known pseudogene. The CDR3 sequence is 13 residues long. The CDR3 sequence: CASSDAPGYEQYF. The CDR3 DNA follows: TGTGCCAGCAGCGACGCTCCAGGTTACGAGCAGTACTTC.

V gene TRBV7-9 combines with J gene TRBJ2-1, with D perhaps TRBD1 (5 bases). Germline assignment: CDR1 SEHNR and CDR2 FQNEAQ (reference sequence). The V end lost 1 base, the J end lost 7 bases, and 20 bases lay between the germline ends. This CDR3 contains 17 residues. The CDR3 coding sequence is TGTGCCAGCAGCTTAGAGGAAGGGGCCTGGGTCATGAATGAGCAGTTCTTC. Protein sequence: CASSLEEGAWVMNEQFF.

This clonotype is a singleton in its sample. The chain links TRBV30 to TRBJ2-3; tentative D call: TRBD1 (6 bases). This CDR3 has 15 amino acids. V lost 1 base, J lost 3 bases, and 14 bases lay in between. The germline V gene has CDR1 GTSNPN and CDR2 SVGIG (reference sequence). The CDR3, as DNA: TGTGCCTGGAGTGCAACAGGGTTACGGACAGATACGCAGTATTTT. It is translated as CAWSATGLRTDTQYF.

The sample holds a few counts of this clonotype. The chain is built from TRBV20-1 and TRBJ2-1; 11 nucleotides align to TRBD2. Germline CDR1 DFQATT, CDR2 SNEGSKA (reference sequence). V trimming: 5 bases; J trimming: 3 bases; junction bases outside the gene matches: 3. The CDR3 consists of 14 residues. CDR3 protein: CSAYLAGGYNEQFF. CDR3 DNA: TGCAGTGCTTATCTAGCGGGGGGCTACAATGAGCAGTTCTTC.

This clonotype was counted at least ten times. This chain links TRBV9 with TRBJ2-6; the D is unclear. The V gene lost 4 bases and the J gene lost 0 bases, with 17 bases spanning the gap. Germline assignment: CDR1 SGDLS and CDR2 YYNGEE. The CDR3 extends over 18 amino acids. The CDR3 here is CASSPLPYWGSGANVLTF. In nucleotides, the CDR3 is TGTGCCAGCAGCCCTCTCCCCTATTGGGGCTCTGGGGCCAACGTCCTGACTTTC.

This clonotype was seen ten or more times. V usage is TRBV29-1 and J usage is TRBJ2-3, with 7 bases fitting TRBD2. From germline, CDR1 is SQVTM and CDR2 ANQGSEA. The J segment lost 2 bases and the V segment lost 5 bases, leaving 7 bases of the junction unmatched. The CDR3 is 14 amino acids. The CDR3 spells CSVPRSGPTDTQYF. The CDR3 coding sequence is TGCAGCGTTCCACGTAGCGGGCCCACAGATACGCAGTATTTT.

The chain joins TRBV28 to TRBJ2-2, with 10 bases matching TRBD1. Germline-derived CDR1 and CDR2 are MDHEN and SYDVKM. Trimming took 3 bases from V and 5 from J; bases not matched to a gene: 18. The CDR3 loop spans 20 amino acids. This CDR3 reads CASSFRSRDRGGLWTGELFF. The CDR3 bases are TGTGCCAGCAGTTTCAGATCCCGGGACAGGGGAGGGCTATGGACCGGGGAGCTGTTTTTT.

The chain couples TRBV19 to TRBJ1-5; TRBD1 aligns across 9 bases. V shed 0 bases and J 0 bases; nucleotides not matched to a gene: 12. The CDR3 length is 20 residues. Looked up from germline, CDR1 is LNHDA and CDR2 is SQIVND (reference sequence). The CDR3 reads CASSIDLHGTGQYSNQPQHF. CDR3 nucleotide sequence: TGTGCCAGTAGTATAGATCTTCACGGGACAGGGCAATATAGCAATCAGCCCCAGCATTTT.

In the case of this clonotype: A clone one base away is much larger, so this may be a read error. The chain recombines TRBV20-1 with TRBJ1-1; D not resolved. With 5 bases removed from V and 0 bases from J, the gap between germline ends came to 7 bases. The germline V gene has CDR1 DFQATT and CDR2 SNEGSKA (reference sequence). CDR3 length equals 12 residues. CDR3 coding DNA: TGCAGTGCTTCCCAGGTGAACACTGAAGCTTTCTTT. Translated: CSASQVNTEAFF.

This clonotype was seen at least ten times. The rearrangement joins TRBV6-4 to TRBJ1-1; D not resolved. The CDR3 contains 14 residues. V was cut by 9 bases and J by 1 base, with 15 bases left in between. The germline V gene encodes CDR1 MRHNA and CDR2 SNTAGT. The CDR3 DNA is TGTGCCAGTCACCGGGAGGTTCCGAACACTGAAGCTTTCTTT. It is translated as CASHREVPNTEAFF.

In its sample, this clonotype was seen many times. The chain employs TRBV4-3 and TRBJ1-1; D possibly corresponds to TRBD1 (5 bases). This CDR3 spans 15 amino acids. Germline loops: CDR1 LGHNA, CDR2 YSLEER. Trimming cost V 1 base and J 0 bases, with 9 bases left between them. The CDR3 loop is CASSQGAGVNTEAFF. CDR3 bases: TGCGCCAGCAGCCAAGGTGCGGGGGTGAACACTGAAGCTTTCTTT.

This clonotype was found a few times. The CDR3 spells CSARGRLLSSYEQYF. Written as DNA, the CDR3 is TGCAGTGCTAGGGGGCGGTTGTTAAGCTCCTACGAGCAGTACTTC. The V and J genes are TRBV20-1 and TRBJ2-7; D might be TRBD1 (5 bases). This CDR3 region has 15 residues. Germline CDR1 is DFQATT and CDR2 is SNEGSKA (reference sequence). Trimming stripped 3 bases from V and 0 bases from J, with 15 bases between.

This clonotype was counted at least ten times. The gene calls are TRBV29-1 and TRBJ2-2; no clear D. Per germline, CDR1 SQVTM and CDR2 ANQGSEA. V lost 3 bases and J lost 1, with 6 bases in between. The CDR3 runs to 13 residues. In DNA, the CDR3 is TGCAGCGTTGACCCGAAGAACACCGGGGAGCTGTTTTTT. Translation: CSVDPKNTGELFF.

This sequence joins TRBV27 and TRBJ1-2; TRBD1 aligns across 7 bases. The germline V gene encodes CDR1 MNHEY and CDR2 SMNVEV (reference sequence). The CDR3 totals 11 residues. The CDR3 coding sequence is TGTGCGGCCGGGACAGCCCCTGGCTACACCTTC. Residues: CAAGTAPGYTF.

This clonotype was recorded at least ten times. The chain combines TRBV6-6 with TRBJ2-3; unclear D gene. Trimming stripped 0 bases from V and 6 bases from J, with 10 bases between. The length of the CDR3 is 14 residues. Germline V gene data show CDR1 as MNHNY and CDR2 as SVGAGI (reference sequence). The CDR3, as DNA: TGTGCCAGCAGTTACTCCCCGGGCTTGGATACGCAGTATTTT. Translated, it gives CASSYSPGLDTQYF.